Listed below are T cell receptor beta chains from one sample, sequenced in a study of vaccination and CD4 T cells after COVID-19. TCRdb ran MiXCR on the PCR reads and lists one entry per CDR3 protein. The table lists about 22,000 distinct CDR3 sequences, roughly two fifths of them singletons. These receptors have no identified antigens. Sample: CD4+ T cells from blood, cultured in vitro, taken about 7 months after SARS-CoV-2 vaccination. The receptors derive from a human donor who had recovered from COVID-19. CDR3s include the opening cysteine and the closing phenylalanine or tryptophan. D genes are given only for firm matches. For some rows the clone size is stated as once, few or many, or as a class when expanded; others skip it.

-	-	TRBJ1-5	TRBV20-1	CSASKEGNQPQHF	TGCAGTGCTAGCAAGGAGGGCAATCAGCCCCAGCATTTT
once	-	TRBJ2-3	TRBV29-1	CSVTSGRASSDTQYF	TGCAGCGTTACGTCCGGTCGGGCCTCATCAGATACGCAGTATTTT
-	-	TRBJ2-3	TRBV27	CASSLLTMGLGADTQYF	TGTGCCAGCAGTTTATTGACGATGGGACTTGGGGCAGATACGCAGTATTTT
few	-	TRBJ1-5	TRBV20-1	CSARKELSNQPQHF	TGCAGTGCTAGGAAAGAGCTTAGCAATCAGCCCCAGCATTTT
-	TRBD1	TRBJ2-7	TRBV20-1	CSAAGGFRNEQYF	TGCAGTGCCGCAGGGGGTTTTCGCAACGAGCAGTACTTC
few	-	TRBJ1-1	TRBV11-3	CASRENMNTEAFF	TGTGCCAGCAGGGAGAACATGAACACTGAAGCTTTCTTT
few	-	TRBJ1-5	TRBV20-1	CSARRTANPYDQPQHF	TGCAGTGCCAGGAGGACCGCTAACCCATACGATCAGCCCCAGCATTTT
few	TRBD2	TRBJ2-7	TRBV7-2	CASSASGGAYEQYF	TGTGCCAGCAGCGCTAGCGGGGGGGCCTACGAGCAGTACTTC
few	-	TRBJ1-1	TRBV7-2	CASSFLGAPPAAFF	TGTGCCAGCAGCTTCCTAGGGGCACCCCCTGCTGCTTTCTTT
few	TRBD1	TRBJ1-2	TRBV10-3	CAISESDRALGYTF	TGTGCCATCAGTGAGTCGGACAGGGCGTTGGGCTACACCTTC
few	-	TRBJ1-2	TRBV19	CASSIDRPGTGGRNGYTF	TGTGCCAGTAGTATAGACCGACCTGGGACGGGGGGCCGAAATGGCTACACCTTC
few	-	TRBJ2-3	TRBV7-2	CASSLTGGTDTQYF	TGTGCCAGCAGCTTGACGGGCGGCACAGATACGCAGTATTTT
few	TRBD1	TRBJ2-5	TRBV11-3	CASSLGGTGGVETQYF	TGTGCCAGCAGCTTAGGAGGGACAGGGGGCGTAGAGACCCAGTACTTC